Listed below are T cell receptor beta chains from one sample, sequenced in a study of blood T cell repertoires in COVID-19. Profiling relied on immunoSEQ multiplex PCR, and the TCRdb table lists in-frame clones only, not all of them. This table has tens of thousands of clones, about 86% appearing once. Input material: peripheral blood. These TCRs come from a woman aged 55-69 years with acute or convalescent COVID-19. Both conserved end residues are part of each CDR3. The D gene is left open where the match is weak. The size of a clone is reported for some rows only, either as once, few or many, or as a class for expanded clones.

abundance	v_gene	d_gene	j_gene	CDR3aa	CDR3nt
NA	TRBV10-2	TRBD1	TRBJ1-5	CASSDRVSNQPQHF	TGCGCCAGCAGCGACAGGGTTAGCAATCAGCCCCAGCATTTT
NA	TRBV5-4	NA	TRBJ2-4	CASSLPGLAKNIQYF	TGTGCCAGCAGCTTGCCGGGTTTAGCCAAAAACATTCAGTACTTC
NA	TRBV6-2/TRBV6-3	NA	TRBJ1-1	CASSDSWPMNTEAFF	TGTGCCAGCAGCGATAGCTGGCCCATGAACACTGAAGCTTTCTTT
NA	TRBV9	NA	TRBJ2-2	CASSPGGQPNTGELFF	TGTGCCAGCAGCCCCGGAGGACAGCCGAACACCGGGGAGCTGTTTTTT
NA	TRBV3-1/TRBV3-2	NA	TRBJ2-5	CASSQYSRGPRETQYF	TGTGCCAGCAGCCAATACTCGCGGGGGCCGAGGGAGACCCAGTACTTC
once	TRBV5-5	TRBD1	TRBJ1-2	CASSWTGDYGYTF	TGTGCCAGCAGCTGGACAGGGGATTATGGCTACACCTTC
NA	TRBV5-1	TRBD1	TRBJ2-7	CASRADRGRSYEQYF	TGCGCCAGCAGAGCGGACAGGGGAAGGTCCTACGAGCAGTACTTC
NA	TRBV6-5	NA	TRBJ1-4	CASSYTSGGGDEKLFF	TGTGCCAGCAGTTACACTAGTGGGGGGGGCGATGAAAAACTGTTTTTT
NA	TRBV19	NA	TRBJ1-4	CASSMRYDEKLFF	TGTGCCAGTAGTATGAGGTATGACGAAAAACTGTTTTTT
NA	TRBV10-2	NA	TRBJ2-1	CASSEGGVTGVNNEQFF	TGCGCCAGCAGTGAGGGAGGCGTGACGGGAGTCAACAATGAGCAGTTCTTC
NA	TRBV4-1	NA	TRBJ1-4	CASSHANRKLFF	TGCGCCAGCAGCCATGCCAATCGGAAACTGTTTTTT
NA	TRBV9	TRBD1	TRBJ1-1	CASSVMWTGGTEAFF	TGTGCCAGCAGCGTAATGTGGACAGGGGGGACTGAAGCTTTCTTT
NA	TRBV6-1	NA	TRBJ2-5	CASSEIEPLVKTQYF	TGTGCCAGCAGTGAAATCGAACCCCTAGTAAAGACCCAGTACTTC
NA	TRBV12-5	TRBD1	TRBJ2-6	CASEGTGVPDGANVLTF	TGTGCTAGTGAGGGGACAGGGGTCCCGGATGGGGCCAACGTCCTGACTTTC
NA	TRBV28	NA	TRBJ1-2	CASSFRGGIYGYTF	TGTGCCAGCAGTTTCAGGGGCGGCATCTATGGCTACACCTTC
once	TRBV28	TRBD2	TRBJ2-1	CASTRTSGGLYNEQFF	TGTGCCAGCACCCGGACTAGCGGGGGACTTTACAATGAGCAGTTCTTC
NA	TRBV5-1	TRBD2	TRBJ2-5	CASSLVSSGSGETQYF	TGCGCCAGCAGCTTGGTGTCTAGCGGGAGTGGGGAGACCCAGTACTTC
NA	TRBV13	TRBD2	TRBJ2-3	CASSLALGLAGTDTQYF	TGTGCCAGCAGCTTGGCCCTGGGACTAGCAGGGACAGATACGCAGTATTTT
NA	TRBV19	NA	TRBJ1-1	CASTDLGVGAEAFF	TGTGCCAGTACCGACCTAGGGGTTGGGGCTGAAGCTTTCTTT
NA	TRBV6-5	TRBD1	TRBJ2-7	CASSYQTGPYYEQYF	TGTGCCAGCAGTTACCAGACAGGGCCTTATTACGAGCAGTACTTC
once	TRBV28	NA	TRBJ1-4	CASSTRTGNEKLFF	TGTGCCAGTTCGACTCGGACTGGGAATGAAAAACTGTTTTTT
NA	TRBV24-1	TRBD2	TRBJ2-1	CATSDGTSSGNEQFF	TGTGCCACCAGTGACGGGACTAGCTCCGGCAATGAGCAGTTCTTC
NA	TRBV5-4	NA	TRBJ1-5	CASSFRRREVRQPQHF	TGTGCCAGCAGTTTTCGCCGCAGGGAGGTCCGTCAGCCCCAGCATTTT
few	TRBV7-9	NA	TRBJ2-7	CASSSRLEGYEQYF	TGTGCCAGCAGCTCCAGACTAGAGGGCTACGAGCAGTACTTC
NA	TRBV7-2	TRBD2	TRBJ2-7	CASSFSPAGRGLYEQYF	TGTGCCAGCAGCTTCTCCCCAGCGGGGCGGGGACTCTACGAGCAGTACTTC
NA	TRBV7-2	TRBD2	TRBJ2-3	CASSLGSGVTDTQYF	TGTGCCAGCAGCTTAGGTAGCGGGGTTACAGATACGCAGTATTTT
NA	TRBV11-2	TRBD1	TRBJ2-4	CASSLDRENIQYF	TGTGCCAGCAGCCTTGACAGGGAAAACATTCAGTACTTC
NA	TRBV5-8	NA	TRBJ2-3	CASSLDPGSDTQYF	TGTGCCAGCAGCTTAGATCCAGGGTCAGATACGCAGTATTTT
NA	TRBV6-5	NA	TRBJ1-2	CASIIQGNYGYTF	TGTGCCAGCATTATCCAGGGGAACTATGGCTACACCTTC
NA	TRBV3-1/TRBV3-2	NA	TRBJ1-1	CASSQGITENTEAFF	TGTGCCAGCAGTCAAGGTATAACAGAGAACACTGAAGCTTTCTTT
once	TRBV14	TRBD1	TRBJ2-7	CASSLLPGQGSHEQYF	TGTGCCAGCAGCCTACTTCCGGGACAGGGGTCCCACGAGCAGTACTTC
NA	TRBV19	TRBD2	TRBJ2-7	CASSRMTSGSSEQYF	TGTGCCAGTAGTAGAATGACTAGCGGGAGTAGTGAGCAGTACTTC
NA	TRBV28	NA	TRBJ1-2	CASSLGAGSINYGYTF	TGTGCCAGCAGTTTGGGGGCTGGATCTATAAACTATGGCTACACCTTC
medium-sized	TRBV15	NA	TRBJ2-7	CATSADVGSEQYF	TGTGCCACCAGCGCAGATGTTGGGAGCGAGCAGTACTTC
NA	TRBV11-3	TRBD2	TRBJ2-2	CASSLVAGNTGELFF	TGTGCCAGCAGCTTAGTAGCGGGAAACACCGGGGAGCTGTTTTTT